The source of this TCR beta chain is a study of blood T cell repertoires in COVID-19. Study in general: Some COVID-19 samples were acute and others convalescent; all came from the United States, Italy and Spain. Nucleic acid was either cDNA or gDNA, and it came from T cells, B-cell-depleted T cells, or PBMCs.

Original processing methods: The assay estimated nucleated cells by amplifying reference gene primers. The method was immunoSEQ multiplex PCR; TCRdb's version includes in-frame clones alone and lacks a portion of them. The D gene and trimming were derived from the DNA, and the V and J assignments and clone size from that table. The sample lists 250,000 or so clones, around nine tenths occurring once. The germline CDR1 and CDR2 sequences are KGHSH and LQKENI. CDR3 length: 15 amino acids. V trimming: 5 bases; J trimming: 1 base; junction bases outside the gene matches: 3. The sequence derives from a man between 35 and 55 years old with active or convalescent COVID-19. The sequenced sample was peripheral blood. The chain has TRBV18 and TRBJ1-5, with 9 positions matching TRBD1. This CDR3 reads CASSTGQGSNQPQHF. CDR3 DNA: TGTGCCAGCTCAACGGGACAGGGAAGCAATCAGCCCCAGCATTTT. Drawing the rest from reference TRBV18 and TRBJ1-5, the complete variable domain is NAGVMQNPRHLVRRRGQEARLRCSPMKGHSHVYWYRQLPEEGLKFMVYLQKENIIDESGMPKERFSAEFPKEGPSILRIQQVVRGDSAAYFCASSTGQGSNQPQHFGDGTRLSIL.